Following are 26 T cell receptor beta chains from one sample sequenced in a study of cytomegalovirus exposure and HLA in healthy donors. Researchers ran the PCR with 60 Vbeta and 13 Jbeta primers. The table came from immunoSEQ multiplex PCR; TCRdb's copy has only in-frame clones and leaves some out. Of approximately 59,000 clones in the sample, 62% were seen once. What was sequenced was PBMCs. The receptors were gathered from a man aged 25-45 years in good health and CMV-seronegative.

This chain connects TRBV5-6 to TRBJ1-2; no clear D gene. Germline CDR1 reads SGHDT; CDR2 reads YYEEEE. The CDR3 extends over 14 amino acids. V lost 1 base and J 4 bases, leaving 11 bases between the germline ends. This CDR3 is CASSLTFPTYGYTF. In DNA form, the CDR3 reads TGTGCCAGCAGCTTGACCTTTCCTACCTATGGCTACACCTTC.

J is TRBJ1-2 and V is TRBV2, with 8 bases lining up with TRBD1. The J segment lost 2 bases and the V segment lost 6 bases, leaving 5 bases of the junction unmatched. Germline loops: CDR1 SNHLY, CDR2 FYNNEI. CDR3 length: 14 amino acids. CDR3 DNA sequence: TGTGCCAGCAGGGAGACAGGGGTAAACTATGGCTACACCTTC. Translated, it gives CASRETGVNYGYTF.

V usage is TRBV19 and J usage is TRBJ1-2, with D possibly matching TRBD1 (6 bases). With 6 bases removed from V and 8 bases from J, the gap between germline ends came to 16 bases. Germline V gene lookup returns CDR1 LNHDA and CDR2 SQIVND (reference sequence). There are 13 residues in the CDR3. The CDR3 DNA is TGTGCCAGTAGCACTACAGGGTCGGGAGGCTACACCTTC. Translation: CASSTTGSGGYTF.

The chain links TRBV7-3 to TRBJ2-2, with 7 bases that match TRBD1. CDR3 size: 14 residues. Trimming removed 3 bases from V and 6 bases from J; junction bases left unmatched: 4. In germline, CDR1 is SGHTA, CDR2 FQGTGA. CDR3 loop: CASSFTGAAGELFF. The CDR3 DNA follows: TGTGCCAGCAGCTTTACAGGGGCCGCCGGGGAGCTGTTTTTT.

J is TRBJ2-1 and V is TRBV11-2, with a weak D call TRBD1 (6 bases). The CDR3 covers 15 residues. CDR1 is SGHAT and CDR2 is FQNNGV in the germline V gene. V was cut by 1 base and J by 4 bases, with 11 bases left in between. The CDR3 spells CASSLVRGTYNEQFF. The CDR3 DNA reads as TGTGCCAGCAGCTTAGTGAGGGGGACATACAATGAGCAGTTCTTC. The whole variable domain, filled in from reference TRBV11-2 and TRBJ2-1, reads EAGVAQSPRYKIIEKRQSVAFWCNPISGHATLYWYQQILGQGPKLLIQFQNNGVVDDSQLPKDRFSAERLKGVDSTLKIQPAKLEDSAVYLCASSLVRGTYNEQFFGPGTRLTVL.

This chain joins TRBV4-1 and TRBJ2-1; 7 nucleotides align to TRBD1. With V trimmed by 0 bases and J by 6 bases, 5 bases remained unmatched. Per the germline V gene, CDR1 is MGHRA and CDR2 is YSYEKL. The CDR3 is 15 amino acids. CDR3 sequence: CASSQDPQGSNEQFF. The CDR3 DNA reads TGCGCCAGCAGCCAAGATCCACAGGGGTCCAATGAGCAGTTCTTC.

The chain's CDR3 is CASSLVSGTGNEQFF. DNA for the CDR3: TGTGCCAGCAGCTTAGTTTCTGGGACAGGGAATGAGCAGTTCTTC. The V call is TRBV7-6, the J call TRBJ2-1; 9 nucleotides agree with TRBD1. The junction had 5 bases not matched to a gene; V was cut back by 1 base and J by 7 bases. This CDR3 comprises 15 residues. CDR1 SGHVS and CDR2 FNYEAQ come from the germline V gene.

The V and J genes are TRBV30 and TRBJ1-5, with a tentative D call TRBD1 (6 bases). The CDR3 is 13 amino acids. The V end lost 2 bases, the J end lost 7 bases, and 12 bases lay between the germline ends. CDR1 is GTSNPN, CDR2 SVGIG, per germline (reference sequence). The CDR3 is CAWSPGVTQPQHF. DNA of the CDR3: TGTGCCTGGAGTCCAGGGGTGACGCAGCCCCAGCATTTT.

This clone turned up a few times. The rearrangement links TRBV5-1 to TRBJ1-2; a possible D gene is TRBD1 (6 bases). V shed 2 bases and J shed 2 bases, with 13 bases lying between them. The V gene's germline CDR1 is SGHRS and CDR2 YFSETQ. This CDR3 region has 15 residues. The DNA of the CDR3 is TGCGCCAGCAGCTTCGGACAGATTTGGAACTATGGCTACACCTTC. Protein sequence: CASSFGQIWNYGYTF.

The J gene is TRBJ1-1, the V gene TRBV9; D is ambiguous. Germline V gives CDR1 SGDLS, CDR2 YYNGEE. Trimming shortened V by 0 bases and J by 6 bases, and 9 bases separated the two germline ends. CDR3 length: 13 residues. The chain's CDR3 is CASSVEPTPEAFF. The DNA of the CDR3 is TGTGCCAGCAGCGTAGAGCCGACACCTGAAGCTTTCTTT.

The chain links TRBV30 to TRBJ2-7, with TRBD1 as a possible D gene (6 bases). Germline CDR1 and CDR2: GTSNPN and SVGIG (reference sequence). V was shortened by 4 bases and J by 3 bases, with 13 bases between the two germline ends. The CDR3 covers 13 residues. CDR3 in amino acids: CAWTGTGFYEQYF. CDR3 DNA sequence: TGTGCCTGGACCGGAACAGGGTTCTACGAGCAGTACTTC. Supplemented by reference TRBV30 and TRBJ2-7, the full variable domain reads SQTIHQWPATLVQPVGSPLSLECTVEGTSNPNLYWYRQAAGRGLQLLFYSVGIGQISSEVPQNLSASRPQDRQFILSSKKLLLSDSGFYLCAWTGTGFYEQYFGPGTRLTVT.

The chain uses TRBV9 and TRBJ2-3; D uncertain. CDR3 length: 14 amino acids. V was trimmed by 3 bases and J by 5 bases, leaving 13 bases between them. Germline V gene data show CDR1 as SGDLS and CDR2 as YYNGEE. The CDR3 region is CASSALSVEDTQYF. The CDR3 region has the DNA TGTGCCAGCAGCGCCCTGAGCGTCGAAGATACGCAGTATTTT.

The rearrangement uses TRBV6-5 and TRBJ2-7, with 11 bases identical to TRBD1. V shed 4 bases and J 1 base; nucleotides not matched to a gene: 3. The CDR3 extends over 15 amino acids. Germline V CDR1 and CDR2: MNHEY, SVGAGI. The CDR3 DNA is TGTGCCAGCAGTTGGGGGACAGGGGGTTCCTACGAGCAGTACTTC. It codes for CASSWGTGGSYEQYF.

The rearrangement joins TRBV27 to TRBJ2-7; a weak D match, TRBD2 (5 bases). The CDR3 extends over 15 amino acids. Trimming removed 6 bases from V and 3 bases from J, with 18 bases in between. CDR1 MNHEY and CDR2 SMNVEV come from the germline V gene (reference sequence). For the CDR3, the DNA is TGTGCCAGCAGCCCCTTCTACGAGGGTTTCTACGAGCAGTACTTC. Translating gives CASSPFYEGFYEQYF.

The chain recombines TRBV4-2 with TRBJ2-1; possibly TRBD2 for D (5 bases). The germline gives CDR1 LGHNA, CDR2 YNFKEQ. The CDR3 covers 16 residues. The V gene lost 0 bases and the J gene lost 0 bases, with 9 bases spanning the gap. The CDR3 nucleotides read TGTGCCAGCAGCCAAGATTCGGGAAGCTCCTACAATGAGCAGTTCTTC. Its translation: CASSQDSGSSYNEQFF.

The chain has TRBV11-1 and TRBJ1-1; 7 bases are shared with TRBD1. The CDR3 totals 13 residues. Trimming removed 5 bases from V and 1 base from J; junction bases left unmatched: 1. In germline, CDR1 is SGHAT, CDR2 FQDESV (reference sequence). As DNA, the CDR3 is TGTGCCAGCAGCGACAGGGCGAACACTGAAGCTTTCTTT. Amino acids: CASSDRANTEAFF.

The V call is TRBV2, the J call TRBJ1-2; the match to TRBD1 covers 7 bases. Per the germline V gene, CDR1 is SNHLY and CDR2 is FYNNEI. Trimming cost V 7 bases and J 4 bases; bases outside gene matches: 6. The CDR3 sequence is 13 residues long. This CDR3 is CASNRSGGYGYTF. The CDR3 region has the DNA TGTGCCAGCAATCGATCAGGGGGCTATGGCTACACCTTC. The full variable domain, with the rest looked up from reference TRBV2 and TRBJ1-2, is EPEVTQTPSHQVTQMGQEVILRCVPISNHLYFYWYRQILGQKVEFLVSFYNNEISEKSEIFDDQFSVERPDGSNFTLKIRSTKLEDSAMYFCASNRSGGYGYTFGSGTRLTVV.

This clone was seen only a few times. The chain has TRBV12-5 and TRBJ2-7, with 8 bases that match TRBD1. The CDR3 totals 23 residues. Per the germline V gene, CDR1 is LGHNT and CDR2 is FRNRAP. V was clipped by 0 bases and J by 5 bases; unmatched bases: 30. As DNA, the CDR3 is TGTGCTAGTGGTTTGGTAGTATCTTTGGGTGGGACAGGCCGTCGAAATTCTAGAGACGAGCAGTACTTC. Translated: CASGLVVSLGGTGRRNSRDEQYF.

CDR3 in amino acids: CASRIEGEDTQYF. The CDR3 bases are TGCGCCAGCAGAATTGAGGGGGAAGATACGCAGTATTTT. This sequence joins TRBV23-1 and TRBJ2-3; tentative D call: TRBD1 (6 bases). TRBV23-1 is designated an ORF whose function remains uncertain. The CDR3 is 13 amino acids. V dropped 6 bases and J dropped 5 bases, with 12 bases sitting between them.

This sequence joins TRBV4-1 and TRBJ1-4; 9 nucleotides line up with TRBD1. The ends lost 2 bases at V and 6 bases at J; junction bases unmatched: 10. The germline V gene encodes CDR1 MGHRA and CDR2 YSYEKL. There are 17 residues in the CDR3. The CDR3 nucleotides read TGCGCCAGCAGCCAAATACAAAGCCGGGACAGGGATGAAAAACTGTTTTTT. It yields the protein CASSQIQSRDRDEKLFF.

This clone was found a few times. The V call is TRBV5-1, the J call TRBJ2-4; possible D gene TRBD2, 5 bases. CDR3 length equals 16 residues. Trimming stripped 0 bases from V and 0 bases from J, with 10 bases between. Germline values: CDR1 SGHRS, CDR2 YFSETQ. CDR3 DNA sequence: TGCGCCAGCAGCTTGGCCGCGGGCTTAGCCAAAAACATTCAGTACTTC. Translated: CASSLAAGLAKNIQYF.

The chain has TRBV6-6 and TRBJ2-7; 8 bases match TRBD1. This CDR3 region has 15 residues. V was pared by 6 bases and J by 2 bases, with 9 bases of the junction left unmatched. Looked up from germline, CDR1 is MNHNY and CDR2 is SVGAGI (reference sequence). Here the CDR3 reads CASSHSGTGPYEQYF. In nucleotides, the CDR3 is TGTGCCAGCAGCCACTCGGGGACAGGACCCTACGAGCAGTACTTC.

The chain couples TRBV19 to TRBJ2-1; D is possibly TRBD2 (6 bases). The germline V and J ends were trimmed by 3 bases and 7 bases, with 7 bases remaining between them. The germline V gene has CDR1 LNHDA and CDR2 SQIVND (reference sequence). This CDR3 is 12 amino acids long. For the CDR3, the DNA is TGTGCCAGTAGTATTGGGGGGAATGAGCAGTTCTTC. Its protein product is CASSIGGNEQFF.

The rearrangement joins TRBV7-3 to TRBJ2-1; TRBD2 matches at 9 bases. Germline V gives CDR1 SGHTA, CDR2 FQGTGA. The trim removed 4 bases at V and 3 bases at J, leaving 10 bases unmatched. CDR3 size: 17 residues. CDR3 sequence: CASSSVSGGPNYNEQFF. For the CDR3, the DNA is TGTGCCAGCAGCTCGGTCAGCGGGGGGCCTAACTACAATGAGCAGTTCTTC.

The chain uses TRBV5-6 and TRBJ1-4; 7 nucleotides align to TRBD1. CDR1 SGHDT and CDR2 YYEEEE come from the germline V gene. This CDR3 has 14 amino acids. The ends lost 3 bases at V and 7 bases at J; junction bases unmatched: 6. The CDR3 DNA is TGTGCCAGCAGCTCCAGACAGGGTGGTGAAAAACTGTTTTTT. It encodes CASSSRQGGEKLFF.

The rearrangement uses TRBV5-1 and TRBJ2-1; 11 bases agree with TRBD1. With V trimmed by 2 bases and J by 9 bases, 10 bases remained unmatched. Germline V lookup: CDR1 SGHRS, CDR2 YFSETQ. The CDR3 is 16 amino acids. CDR3 sequence (DNA): TGCGCCAGCAGCTTTTCCGGGACAGGGGGTCAGGTTGAGCAGTTCTTC. Its protein is CASSFSGTGGQVEQFF.